These 10 T cell receptor beta chains were sequenced from one sample in a study of cytomegalovirus exposure and HLA in healthy donors. The PCR used 60 Vbeta and 13 Jbeta primers. The table came from immunoSEQ multiplex PCR; TCRdb's copy has only in-frame clones and leaves some out. The data hold 150,000 to 200,000 clones, with around four fifths observed a single time. The material sequenced was PBMCs. These receptors were obtained from a female donor in good health and CMV-seronegative.

The V gene is TRBV19, the J gene TRBJ2-2; no firm D call. Germline V lookup: CDR1 LNHDA, CDR2 SQIVND (reference sequence). The CDR3 sequence is 11 residues long. Trimming took 5 bases from V and 13 from J, leaving 11 bases between them. The CDR3 protein is CASSAAVGLFF. The DNA for the CDR3 is TGTGCCAGTAGTGCGGCGGTCGGGCTGTTTTTT.

The chain is built from TRBV7-3 and TRBJ1-1; the D gene is possibly TRBD1 (6 bases). Deletions cut 1 base from V and 6 bases from J, with 6 bases between. CDR3 length: 12 residues. CDR1 and CDR2 (germline): SGHTA, FQGTGA. The DNA of the CDR3 is TGTGCCAGCAGCTTAAAGGGGGCTGAAGCTTTCTTT. Protein product: CASSLKGAEAFF.

The genes are TRBV6-5 and TRBJ1-2; D not certain. Per germline, CDR1 MNHEY and CDR2 SVGAGI. Trimming shortened V by 3 bases and J by 2 bases, and 13 bases separated the two germline ends. The CDR3 spans 15 residues. CDR3 nucleotides: TGTGCCAGCAGTTATCCCCCCCCGGAGAACTATGGCTACACCTTC. This sequence encodes CASSYPPPENYGYTF.

This sequence joins TRBV9 and TRBJ2-3, with 7 bases aligning to TRBD2. The CDR3 sequence is 16 residues long. V lost 0 bases to trimming and J lost 2 bases; unmatched junction nucleotides: 6. The germline CDR1 and CDR2 sequences are SGDLS and YYNGEE. For the CDR3, the DNA is TGTGCCAGCAGCGTAGGGGCGGGGGACGCCACAGATACGCAGTATTTT. Translated: CASSVGAGDATDTQYF.

This rearrangement joins TRBV11-1 to TRBJ1-6; 7 positions agree with TRBD1. The trim removed 5 bases at V and 0 bases at J, leaving 10 bases unmatched. Germline CDR1 reads SGHAT; CDR2 reads FQDESV (reference sequence). CDR3 length: 18 residues. The CDR3 nucleotides read TGTGCCAGCAGCCCGTCGACAGGGTCGAGCTCCTATAATTCACCCCTCCACTTT. Translated: CASSPSTGSSSYNSPLHF.

This clone was detected only a few times. V usage is TRBV4-1 and J usage is TRBJ2-1, with 10 positions matching TRBD2. V gave up 2 bases and J gave up 1 base; unmatched junction bases: 2. The CDR3 loop spans 16 amino acids. From germline, CDR1 is MGHRA and CDR2 YSYEKL. The CDR3 DNA reads as TGCGCCAGCAGCCAACCTAGCGGGAGTTCCTACAATGAGCAGTTCTTC. The encoded protein is CASSQPSGSSYNEQFF.

The J gene is TRBJ1-5, the V gene TRBV6-5, with a weak D call TRBD1 (5 bases). Germline-derived CDR1 and CDR2 are MNHEY and SVGAGI. The CDR3 loop spans 13 amino acids. V was trimmed by 2 bases and J by 10 bases, leaving 12 bases between them. The CDR3 DNA reads as TGTGCCAGCAGTTACGAGCAGGGTCGCCCCCAGCATTTT. Translating gives CASSYEQGRPQHF.

The chain links TRBV6-6 to TRBJ1-2; D is undetermined. This CDR3 contains 12 residues. The germline V and J ends were trimmed by 2 bases and 8 bases, with 9 bases remaining between them. Germline V gene sequence: CDR1 MNHNY, CDR2 SVGAGI (reference sequence). The CDR3 DNA reads TGTGCCAGCAGTTACGAGGAGGAAGGCTACACCTTC. This sequence encodes CASSYEEEGYTF.

The rearrangement uses TRBV7-3 and TRBJ2-2, with TRBD2 matching over 12 bases. The CDR3 spans 19 residues. Germline values: CDR1 SGHTA, CDR2 FQGTGA. J gave up 5 bases and V 0 bases, and 10 bases lay outside the gene matches. The CDR3 loop reads CASSLTPRTSGVGTGELFF. CDR3 nucleotides: TGTGCCAGCAGCTTAACCCCCCGGACTAGCGGGGTGGGGACCGGGGAGCTGTTTTTT.

CDR3 loop: CASSKRTMNTEAFF. In DNA, the CDR3 is TGTGCCAGCAGCAAACGGACAATGAACACTGAAGCTTTCTTT. The J gene is TRBJ1-1, the V gene TRBV11-1, with D perhaps TRBD1 (5 bases). The germline CDR1 and CDR2 sequences are SGHAT and FQDESV (reference sequence). The CDR3 runs to 14 residues. Trimming left V 5 bases short and J 0 bases short, with 10 bases between.